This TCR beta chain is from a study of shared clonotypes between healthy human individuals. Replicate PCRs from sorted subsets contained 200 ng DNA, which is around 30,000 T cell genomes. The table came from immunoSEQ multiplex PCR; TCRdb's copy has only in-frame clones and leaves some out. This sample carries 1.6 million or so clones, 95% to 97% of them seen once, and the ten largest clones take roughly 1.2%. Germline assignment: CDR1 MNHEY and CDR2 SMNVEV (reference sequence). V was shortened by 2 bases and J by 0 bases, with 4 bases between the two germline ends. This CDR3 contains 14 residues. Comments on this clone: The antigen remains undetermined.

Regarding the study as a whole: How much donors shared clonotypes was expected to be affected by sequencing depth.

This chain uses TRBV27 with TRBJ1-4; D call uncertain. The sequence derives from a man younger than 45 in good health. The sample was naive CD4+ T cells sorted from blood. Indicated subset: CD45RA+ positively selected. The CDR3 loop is CASSLAATNEKLFF. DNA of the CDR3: TGTGCCAGCAGTTTAGCCGCAACTAATGAAAAACTGTTTTTT.